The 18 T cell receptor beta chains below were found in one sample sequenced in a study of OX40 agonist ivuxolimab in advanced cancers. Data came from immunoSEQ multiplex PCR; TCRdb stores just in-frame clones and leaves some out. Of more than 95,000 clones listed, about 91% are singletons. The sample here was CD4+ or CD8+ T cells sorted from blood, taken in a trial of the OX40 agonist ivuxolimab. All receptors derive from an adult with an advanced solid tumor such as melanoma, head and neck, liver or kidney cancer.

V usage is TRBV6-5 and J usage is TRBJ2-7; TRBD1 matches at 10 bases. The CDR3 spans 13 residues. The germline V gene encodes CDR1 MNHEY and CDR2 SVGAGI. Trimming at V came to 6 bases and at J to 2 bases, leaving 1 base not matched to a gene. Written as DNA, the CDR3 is TGTGCCAGCAGGGGGACAGGGGCCTACGAGCAGTACTTC. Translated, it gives CASRGTGAYEQYF.

CDR3 nucleotide sequence: TGTGCCAGCAGCCTCGCGGTAAAGGCCCGCGCAGGGCCTAACTATGGCTACACCTTC. As protein: CASSLAVKARAGPNYGYTF. The rearrangement uses TRBV7-3 and TRBJ1-2, with a tentative D call TRBD1 (5 bases). Trimming left V 5 bases short and J 0 bases short, with 25 bases between. Per the germline V gene, CDR1 is SGHTA and CDR2 is FQGTGA. The CDR3 length is 19 residues.

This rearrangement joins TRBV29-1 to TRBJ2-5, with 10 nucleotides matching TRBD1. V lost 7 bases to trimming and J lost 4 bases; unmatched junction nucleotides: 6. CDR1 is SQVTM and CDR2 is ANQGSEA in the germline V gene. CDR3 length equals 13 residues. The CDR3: CSARQGAGETQYF. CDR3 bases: TGCAGCGCTAGACAGGGGGCCGGAGAGACCCAGTACTTC.

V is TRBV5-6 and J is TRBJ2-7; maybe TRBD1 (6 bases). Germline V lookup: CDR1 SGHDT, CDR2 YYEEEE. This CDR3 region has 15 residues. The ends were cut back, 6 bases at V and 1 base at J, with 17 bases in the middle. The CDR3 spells CASTPLRDKSYEQYF. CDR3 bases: TGTGCCAGCACTCCTCTCCGGGACAAGTCCTACGAGCAGTACTTC.

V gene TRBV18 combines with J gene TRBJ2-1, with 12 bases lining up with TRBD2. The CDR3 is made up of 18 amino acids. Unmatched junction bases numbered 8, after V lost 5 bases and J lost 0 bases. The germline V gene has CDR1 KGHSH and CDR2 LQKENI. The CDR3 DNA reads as TGTGCCAGCTCAAAGACTAGCGGGAGAGCGAACTCCTACAATGAGCAGTTCTTC. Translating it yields CASSKTSGRANSYNEQFF. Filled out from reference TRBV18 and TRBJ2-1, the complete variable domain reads NAGVMQNPRHLVRRRGQEARLRCSPMKGHSHVYWYRQLPEEGLKFMVYLQKENIIDESGMPKERFSAEFPKEGPSILRIQQVVRGDSAAYFCASSKTSGRANSYNEQFFGPGTRLTVL.

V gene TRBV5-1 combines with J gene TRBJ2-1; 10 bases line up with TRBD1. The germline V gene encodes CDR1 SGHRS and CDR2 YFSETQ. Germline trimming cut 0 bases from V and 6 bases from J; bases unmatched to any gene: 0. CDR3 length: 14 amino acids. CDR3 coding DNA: TGCGCCAGCAGCTTGGGGACAGGGGGCAATGAGCAGTTCTTC. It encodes CASSLGTGGNEQFF.

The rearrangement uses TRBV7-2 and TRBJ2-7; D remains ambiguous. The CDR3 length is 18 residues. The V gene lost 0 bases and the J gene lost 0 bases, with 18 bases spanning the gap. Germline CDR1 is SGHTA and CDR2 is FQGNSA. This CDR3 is CASSLALRSRPPSYEQYF. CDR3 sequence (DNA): TGTGCCAGCAGCTTAGCGCTAAGGTCCAGGCCACCCTCCTACGAGCAGTACTTC.

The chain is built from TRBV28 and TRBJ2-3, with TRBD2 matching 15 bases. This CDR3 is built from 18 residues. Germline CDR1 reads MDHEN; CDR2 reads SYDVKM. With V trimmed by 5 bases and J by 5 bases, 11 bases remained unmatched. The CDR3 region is CASSQSGLAGGLGDTQYF. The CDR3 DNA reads TGTGCCAGCAGTCAATCTGGACTAGCGGGAGGGCTGGGAGATACGCAGTATTTT.

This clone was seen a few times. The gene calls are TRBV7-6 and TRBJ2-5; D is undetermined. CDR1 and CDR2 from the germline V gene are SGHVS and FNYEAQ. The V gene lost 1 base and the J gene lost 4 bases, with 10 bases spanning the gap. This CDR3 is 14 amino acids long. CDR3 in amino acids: CASSLGTGGETQYF. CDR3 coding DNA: TGTGCCAGCAGCTTAGGGACCGGCGGAGAGACCCAGTACTTC.

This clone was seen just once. CDR3 protein: CASTAPQRMSINEKLFF. The CDR3 bases are TGTGCCAGCACCGCCCCCCAACGGATGTCCATAAACGAAAAACTGTTTTTT. This chain links TRBV28 with TRBJ1-4; D ambiguous. The CDR3 is 17 residues long. The V end lost 7 bases, the J end lost 8 bases, and 26 bases lay between the germline ends. Germline V gives CDR1 MDHEN, CDR2 SYDVKM.

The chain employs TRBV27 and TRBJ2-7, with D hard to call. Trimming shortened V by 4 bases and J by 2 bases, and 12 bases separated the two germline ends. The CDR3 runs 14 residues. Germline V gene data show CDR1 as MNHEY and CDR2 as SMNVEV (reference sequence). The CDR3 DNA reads TGTGCCAGCAGTTCCCTCGGGCCGCCCTACGAGCAGTACTTC. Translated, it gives CASSSLGPPYEQYF.

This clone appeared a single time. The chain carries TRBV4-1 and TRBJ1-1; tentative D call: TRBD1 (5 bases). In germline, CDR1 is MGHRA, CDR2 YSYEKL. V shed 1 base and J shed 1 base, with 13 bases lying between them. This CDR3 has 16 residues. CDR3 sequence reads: CASSQGWGETNTEAFF. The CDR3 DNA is TGCGCCAGCAGCCAAGGATGGGGGGAGACGAACACTGAAGCTTTCTTT.

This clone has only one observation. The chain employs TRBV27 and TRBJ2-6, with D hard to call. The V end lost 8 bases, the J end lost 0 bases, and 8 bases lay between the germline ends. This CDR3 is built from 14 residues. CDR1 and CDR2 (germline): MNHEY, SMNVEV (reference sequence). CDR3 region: CASGTTSGANVLTF. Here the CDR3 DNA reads TGTGCCAGCGGCACGACCTCTGGGGCCAACGTCCTGACTTTC.

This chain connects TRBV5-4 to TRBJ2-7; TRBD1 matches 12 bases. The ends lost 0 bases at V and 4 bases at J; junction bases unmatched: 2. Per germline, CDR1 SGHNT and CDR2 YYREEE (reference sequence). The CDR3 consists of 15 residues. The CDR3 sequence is CASSLEGQGAYEQYF. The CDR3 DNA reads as TGTGCCAGCAGCTTGGAGGGACAGGGGGCGTACGAGCAGTACTTC.

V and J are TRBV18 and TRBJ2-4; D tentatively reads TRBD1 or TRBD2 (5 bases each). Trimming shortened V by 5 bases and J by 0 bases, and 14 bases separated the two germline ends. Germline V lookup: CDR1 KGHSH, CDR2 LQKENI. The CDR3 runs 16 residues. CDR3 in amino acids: CASSAKGSLAKNIQYF. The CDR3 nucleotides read TGTGCCAGCTCAGCAAAGGGGAGTCTAGCCAAAAACATTCAGTACTTC.

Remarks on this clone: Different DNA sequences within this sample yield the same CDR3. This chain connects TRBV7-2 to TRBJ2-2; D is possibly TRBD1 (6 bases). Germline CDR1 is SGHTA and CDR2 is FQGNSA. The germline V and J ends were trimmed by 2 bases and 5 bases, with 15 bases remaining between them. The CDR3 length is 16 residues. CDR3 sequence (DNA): TGTGCCAGCAGCTTACGGGGCAGGGGTGGGACCGGGGAGCTGTTTTTT. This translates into CASSLRGRGGTGELFF. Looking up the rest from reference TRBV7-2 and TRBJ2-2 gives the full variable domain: GAGVSQSPSNKVTEKGKDVELRCDPISGHTALYWYRQSLGQGLEFLIYFQGNSAPDKSGLPSDRFSAERTGGSVSTLTIQRTQQEDSAVYLCASSLRGRGGTGELFFGEGSRLTVL.

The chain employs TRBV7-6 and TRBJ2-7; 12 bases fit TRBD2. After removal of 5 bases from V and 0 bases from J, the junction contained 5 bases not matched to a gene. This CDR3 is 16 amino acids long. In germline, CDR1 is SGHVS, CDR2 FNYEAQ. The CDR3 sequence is CASSRLAGESSYEQYF. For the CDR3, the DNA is TGTGCCAGCAGCAGACTAGCGGGAGAGAGCTCCTACGAGCAGTACTTC.

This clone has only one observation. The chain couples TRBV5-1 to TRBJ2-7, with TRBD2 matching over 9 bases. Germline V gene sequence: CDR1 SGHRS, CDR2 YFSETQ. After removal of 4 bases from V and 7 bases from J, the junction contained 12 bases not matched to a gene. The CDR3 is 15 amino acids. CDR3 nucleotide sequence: TGCGCCAGCAGCCCGAGGGCGGGAGGGCCGAAGGAGCAGTACTTC. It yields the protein CASSPRAGGPKEQYF. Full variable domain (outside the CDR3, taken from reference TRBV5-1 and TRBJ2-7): KAGVTQTPRYLIKTRGQQVTLSCSPISGHRSVSWYQQTPGQGLQFLFEYFSETQRNKGNFPGRFSGRQFSNSRSEMNVSTLELGDSALYLCASSPRAGGPKEQYFGPGTRLTVT.